The 12 T cell receptor beta chains given below trace back to one sample, sequenced in a study of spatial heterogeneity in lung cancer. Stated time point: sample taken at primary tumor resection. Unsorted samples of tumor, nontumor lung or frozen PBMC had their whole RNA sequenced. TCRdb passed the 5' RACE reads through MiXCR, listing each CDR3 protein once. The sample records more than 85,000 distinct CDR3 sequences, around 10% being singletons. Sequencing used PBMCs, obtained at surgery. These receptors came from a male donor with early-stage non-small cell lung cancer.

This clonotype was seen more than once but under ten times. The CDR3 spells CATSDLFLRDEQYF. The CDR3 bases are TGTGCCACCAGTGATTTGTTTCTGCGGGACGAGCAGTACTTC. The V call is TRBV24-1, the J call TRBJ2-7; D possibly corresponds to TRBD2 (5 bases). V shed 0 bases and J shed 5 bases, with 10 bases lying between them. Germline CDR1 KGHDR, CDR2 SFDVKD. The CDR3 runs 14 residues.

The chain has TRBV28 and TRBJ2-1; D is ambiguous. The V gene's germline CDR1 is MDHEN and CDR2 SYDVKM. V shed 8 bases and J shed 2 bases, with 16 bases lying between them. The CDR3 has 15 residues. The CDR3 region has the DNA TGTGCCAGCGCGGCCGCCGGCCCGGCCTACAATGAGCAGTTCTTC. It translates to CASAAAGPAYNEQFF. The full variable domain, with the rest looked up from reference TRBV28 and TRBJ2-1, is DVKVTQSSRYLVKRTGEKVFLECVQDMDHENMFWYRQDPGLGLRLIYFSYDVKMKEKGDIPEGYSVSREKKERFSLILESASTNQTSMYLCASAAAGPAYNEQFFGPGTRLTVL.

This clonotype was observed a handful of times. This chain uses TRBV7-9 with TRBJ2-7, with TRBD1 matching over 7 bases. The CDR3 has 15 residues. The germline V gene has CDR1 SEHNR and CDR2 FQNEAQ (reference sequence). The V segment lost 3 bases and the J segment 2 bases; nucleotides outside the gene matches: 7. CDR3 nucleotides: TGTGCCAGCAGCTTCCTGGACAGGCCCCCCTACGAGCAGTACTTC. It translates to CASSFLDRPPYEQYF.

The gene calls are TRBV6-6 and TRBJ1-1; D is ambiguous. The germline gives CDR1 MNHNY, CDR2 SVGAGI (reference sequence). Trimming stripped 6 bases from V and 2 bases from J, with 7 bases between. The CDR3 runs 12 residues. The CDR3 nucleotides are TGTGCCAGCAGACAGAGAAACACTGAAGCTTTCTTT. It specifies CASRQRNTEAFF.

This sequence joins TRBV9 and TRBJ2-1, with D maybe TRBD2 (5 bases). The germline V and J ends were trimmed by 4 bases and 9 bases, with 23 bases remaining between them. The CDR3 covers 16 residues. Per germline, CDR1 SGDLS and CDR2 YYNGEE. The CDR3: CASSTDLSSFAGEQFF. CDR3 nucleotide sequence: TGTGCCAGCAGCACGGACCTATCCTCCTTCGCGGGTGAGCAGTTCTTC.

This clonotype was detected a few times. CDR3 nucleotide sequence: TGCAGCGTCCGGGATTTTAATGAAAAACTGTTTTTT. This codes for CSVRDFNEKLFF. The chain has TRBV29-1 and TRBJ1-4; no clear D gene. Germline values: CDR1 SQVTM, CDR2 ANQGSEA. The germline V and J ends were trimmed by 6 bases and 4 bases, with 9 bases remaining between them. This CDR3 spans 12 amino acids. Full variable domain (remainder filled in from reference TRBV29-1 and TRBJ1-4): SAVISQKPSRDICQRGTSLTIQCQVDSQVTMMFWYRQQPGQSLTLIATANQGSEATYESGFVIDKFPISRPNLTFSTLTVSNMSPEDSSIYLCSVRDFNEKLFFGSGTQLSVL.

This clonotype has at least ten counts. This chain links TRBV28 with TRBJ2-3; TRBD2 aligns across 8 bases. Germline V gives CDR1 MDHEN, CDR2 SYDVKM. J was trimmed by 5 bases and V by 3 bases; bases with no gene match: 1. The CDR3 sequence is 13 residues long. The CDR3, as DNA: TGTGCCAGCAGTTTGCTAGCGGGAGATACGCAGTATTTT. This encodes CASSLLAGDTQYF.

The V gene is TRBV12-3 or TRBV12-4, the J gene TRBJ2-5; D ambiguous. The CDR3 spans 12 residues. Trimming cost V 6 bases and J 4 bases, with 9 bases left between them. Here the CDR3 DNA reads TGTGCCAGCAGAAGGGTTTTAGAGACCCAGTACTTC. Translation: CASRRVLETQYF.

This clonotype was counted between two and nine times. The chain employs TRBV29-1 and TRBJ2-3; no clear D gene. Germline CDR1 is SQVTM and CDR2 is ANQGSEA. Trimming shortened V by 5 bases and J by 4 bases, and 16 bases separated the two germline ends. The CDR3 extends over 14 amino acids. The CDR3 region has the DNA TGCAGCGTTACCGGCCCCTCACATCCAGATACGCAGTATTTT. It translates to CSVTGPSHPDTQYF.

As for this clonotype: A much bigger clone sits one base away, suggesting this may be a read error. V gene TRBV7-8 combines with J gene TRBJ2-1; D perhaps matches TRBD1 (5 bases). The CDR3 extends over 14 amino acids. Germline V CDR1 and CDR2: SGHVS, FQNEAQ. With 1 base removed from V and 1 base from J, the gap between germline ends came to 5 bases. CDR3 nucleotide sequence: TGTGCCAGCAGCTTAGGACAGTCCTACAATGAGCAGTTCTTC. Protein product: CASSLGQSYNEQFF.

This clonotype was seen more than once but under ten times. The chain joins TRBV20-1 to TRBJ1-2, with 8 bases identical to TRBD1. Germline V CDR1 and CDR2: DFQATT, SNEGSKA (reference sequence). The CDR3 totals 15 residues. Trimming took 7 bases from V and 8 from J; bases not matched to a gene: 18. The CDR3: CSVFLPDRVHRGYTF. The CDR3, as DNA: TGCAGTGTTTTTCTTCCGGACAGGGTTCATCGAGGCTACACCTTC.

This chain connects TRBV29-1 to TRBJ2-7, with D hard to call. V lost 0 bases and J 1 base, leaving 4 bases between the germline ends. CDR1 and CDR2 from the germline V gene are SQVTM and ANQGSEA. The CDR3 runs to 12 residues. CDR3 sequence (DNA): TGCAGCGTTGAAGACCTATCCTACGAGCAGTACTTC. It encodes CSVEDLSYEQYF.